A single TCR beta chain is shown here with its context. Its antigen is still unknown. This sample stems from a study of OX40 agonist ivuxolimab in advanced cancers. Study-wide findings and caveats: The average count of expanded clones was higher among CD8+ T cells than among CD4+.

Germline trimming cut 4 bases from V and 5 bases from J; bases unmatched to any gene: 7. This CDR3 comprises 17 residues. From germline, CDR1 is MNHNS and CDR2 SASEGT. TCRdb keeps only in-frame clones here, not all; method: immunoSEQ multiplex PCR. This sample has over 40,000 clones, with around 87% found just once. This chain links TRBV6-1 with TRBJ2-1, with TRBD2 matching 14 bases. The sequencing used CD4+ or CD8+ T cells sorted from blood, collected in a trial of the OX40 agonist ivuxolimab. This receptor was taken from an adult with an advanced solid tumor such as melanoma, head and neck, liver or kidney cancer. The CDR3 is CASSAGTSGRLNNEQFF. Here the CDR3 DNA reads TGTGCCAGCAGTGCCGGGACTAGCGGGAGACTTAACAATGAGCAGTTCTTC.